The clone carrying this T cell receptor (beta chain) was observed a few times. Its antigen is still unknown. The sample comes from a study of T-cell memory formation after mild COVID-19. The wider study: Among the donors, TCR clusters were largely specific to each donor. Notes on the study in general: The study detected some responding clones in pre-infection memory, suggesting cross-reactive memory joined. Clones that got smaller from day 15 to 85 had even CD4/CD8, while clones growing later tipped toward CD4+.

It was 5'RACE with constant-segment primers that produced the TCR alpha and TCR beta cDNA libraries, which carried sample barcodes and UMIs. TCRdb fed the 5' RACE reads into MiXCR, producing one record per CDR3 protein. The sample holds 98,000 or so distinct CDR3 sequences; roughly a sixth are singletons and the top ten take roughly 6%. Germline-derived CDR1 and CDR2 are SQVTM and ANQGSEA. Trimming took 1 base from V and 12 from J, leaving 22 bases between them. The CDR3 consists of 15 residues. The chain recombines TRBV29-1 with TRBJ2-1; D uncertain. This TCR was sampled from a young man who had mild COVID-19 (a few samples of this study predate the infection). Cell type and time point are not known. Sequenced: PBMCs or a T cell subset sorted from them (not recorded which). CDR3 loop: CSVEGTGPPGIGQFF. For the CDR3, the DNA is TGCAGCGTTGAAGGCACCGGACCCCCCGGTATAGGGCAGTTCTTC.